Below are 31 T cell receptor beta chains sequenced from a single sample in a study of CD8 T cells in Susac syndrome. The RNA, roughly 0.45 to 1 ug, was put through reverse transcription using random hexamers. TCRdb re-derived calls from the immunoSEQ multiplex PCR reads in MiXCR, one entry per CDR3 protein. The table records some 190,000 distinct CDR3 sequences, around 95% of them present only once. The specimen sequenced was CD4+ T cells from PBMCs. All receptors derive from a human donor with multiple sclerosis.

DNA for the CDR3: TGTGCCTGGAGGCTAACCGGGACAGGGAACTATGGCTACACCTTC. Amino acid sequence: CAWRLTGTGNYGYTF. The chain joins TRBV30 to TRBJ1-2; 9 bases fit TRBD1. Germline V gives CDR1 GTSNPN, CDR2 SVGIG (reference sequence). The trim removed 3 bases at V and 2 bases at J, leaving 7 bases unmatched. The CDR3 is 15 amino acids.

The J gene is TRBJ2-3, the V gene TRBV5-6; the D is unclear. V was clipped by 4 bases and J by 3 bases, with 21 bases between them. The length of the CDR3 is 17 residues. Per the germline V gene, CDR1 is SGHDT and CDR2 is YYEEEE. In DNA, the CDR3 is TGTGCCAGCAGCCCGGTTAGGGCTGGGGTGGGGACAGATACGCAGTATTTT. Translation gives CASSPVRAGVGTDTQYF.

In this sample, this clonotype turned up once. V and J are TRBV6-2 or TRBV6-3 and TRBJ2-7; D gene ambiguous. Germline V gene lookup returns CDR1 MNHEY and CDR2 SVGEGT. CDR3 size: 12 residues. V was cut by 8 bases and J by 2 bases, with 10 bases left in between. The chain's CDR3 is CASSQSPYEQYF. The CDR3 coding sequence is TGTGCCAGCTCACAGAGCCCCTACGAGCAGTACTTC.

The chain employs TRBV29-1 and TRBJ2-5, with D hard to call. Germline V gives CDR1 SQVTM, CDR2 ANQGSEA. CDR3 length: 13 residues. Trimming took off 3 bases at V and 5 bases at J, with 13 bases between the two ends. The chain's CDR3 is CSVEPQLVETQYF. The CDR3 region has the DNA TGCAGCGTTGAGCCACAACTGGTGGAGACCCAGTACTTC.

The chain joins TRBV6-5 to TRBJ1-1; maybe TRBD1 (5 bases). The germline V and J ends were trimmed by 2 bases and 5 bases, with 18 bases remaining between them. CDR3 length equals 16 residues. Germline CDR1 and CDR2: MNHEY and SVGAGI. CDR3 residues: CASSYGGSSGGTEAFF. DNA for the CDR3: TGTGCCAGCAGTTACGGGGGGAGCTCTGGTGGTACTGAAGCTTTCTTT.

The rearrangement links TRBV28 to TRBJ2-7; D is perhaps TRBD2 (5 bases). CDR1 and CDR2 from the germline V gene are MDHEN and SYDVKM. The CDR3 loop spans 14 amino acids. Trimming took 1 base from V and 6 from J, leaving 13 bases between them. The CDR3 coding sequence is TGTGCCAGCAGTTTATATCTAGCTTCATCCGAGCAGTACTTC. Protein: CASSLYLASSEQYF.

CDR3 nucleotide sequence: TGTGCCAGCAGCTCCCGGGACAGGGATAAAGATACGCAGTATTTT. Protein product: CASSSRDRDKDTQYF. The J gene is TRBJ2-3, the V gene TRBV11-1, with 9 bases lining up with TRBD1. Trimming at V came to 4 bases and at J to 5 bases, leaving 7 bases not matched to a gene. CDR3 length equals 15 residues. Germline CDR1 and CDR2: SGHAT and FQDESV (reference sequence).

This rearrangement joins TRBV3-1 to TRBJ2-7; D is uncertain. This CDR3 has 13 residues. Germline CDR1 and CDR2: LGHDT and YNNKEL (reference sequence). V shed 5 bases and J shed 2 bases, with 10 bases lying between them. The CDR3 nucleotides read TGTGCCAGCAGCGTTCCGGGTACCTACGAGCAGTACTTC. Amino acids: CASSVPGTYEQYF.

The chain is built from TRBV19 and TRBJ2-1, with D uncertain. Germline CDR1 reads LNHDA; CDR2 reads SQIVND (reference sequence). The CDR3 consists of 13 residues. Deletions cut 3 bases from V and 8 bases from J, with 11 bases between. Here the CDR3 DNA reads TGTGCCAGTAGTATTATTGGCAACGATGAGCAGTTCTTC. This translates into CASSIIGNDEQFF.

This clonotype occurred once. The chain couples TRBV30 to TRBJ2-7; perhaps TRBD1 as D (6 bases). The V end was cut by 3 bases, the J end by 0 bases, with 15 bases between. The CDR3 covers 15 residues. The V gene's germline CDR1 is GTSNPN and CDR2 SVGIG (reference sequence). The CDR3 nucleotides are TGTGCCTGGAGCGAAACAGGGTTTAGCTCCTACGAGCAGTACTTC. It specifies CAWSETGFSSYEQYF.

The genes are TRBV24-1 and TRBJ2-1; 7 bases line up with TRBD2. Germline assignment: CDR1 KGHDR and CDR2 SFDVKD. The CDR3 consists of 15 residues. Trimming at V came to 0 bases and at J to 4 bases, leaving 2 bases not matched to a gene. Here the CDR3 reads CATSDLRGGYNEQFF. The CDR3, as DNA: TGTGCCACCAGTGATTTGCGCGGGGGTTACAATGAGCAGTTCTTC.

The chain carries TRBV2 and TRBJ1-1; 7 bases agree with TRBD1. Germline trimming cut 4 bases from V and 3 bases from J; bases unmatched to any gene: 2. The CDR3 is 13 amino acids. Germline V gives CDR1 SNHLY, CDR2 FYNNEI. The CDR3 reads CASSGDRDTEAFF. The CDR3 DNA is TGTGCCAGCAGTGGCGACAGGGACACTGAAGCTTTCTTT.

This CDR3 is CSVVGGANVLTF. The DNA for the CDR3 is TGCAGCGTTGTGGGTGGGGCCAACGTCCTGACTTTC. The gene calls are TRBV29-1 and TRBJ2-6; no definite D call. The ends were cut back, 4 bases at V and 3 bases at J, with 4 bases in the middle. Germline V gene data show CDR1 as SQVTM and CDR2 as ANQGSEA. The length of the CDR3 is 12 residues. The full variable domain, completed using reference TRBV29-1 and TRBJ2-6, is SAVISQKPSRDICQRGTSLTIQCQVDSQVTMMFWYRQQPGQSLTLIATANQGSEATYESGFVIDKFPISRPNLTFSTLTVSNMSPEDSSIYLCSVVGGANVLTFGAGSRLTVL.

The rearrangement links TRBV29-1 to TRBJ1-2; weak D call: TRBD1 (6 bases). The germline V gene encodes CDR1 SQVTM and CDR2 ANQGSEA. This CDR3 region has 12 residues. V was pared by 3 bases and J by 7 bases, with 12 bases between. CDR3 nucleotides: TGCAGCGTTGACCGGGGGCAAGGTGGCTACACCTTC. It translates to CSVDRGQGGYTF.

The rearrangement uses TRBV20-1 and TRBJ2-1, with 7 bases matching TRBD1. The germline CDR1 and CDR2 sequences are DFQATT and SNEGSKA (reference sequence). The CDR3 consists of 13 residues. Germline trimming cut 6 bases from V and 6 bases from J; bases unmatched to any gene: 8. The CDR3 bases are TGCAGTGCCTCGACAGGGTATTCCAATGAGCAGTTCTTC. Amino acids: CSASTGYSNEQFF.

Here the CDR3 reads CSAGGYTEAFF. CDR3 DNA: TGCAGTGCTGGGGGGTACACTGAAGCTTTCTTT. V usage is TRBV20-1 and J usage is TRBJ1-1; TRBD1 is a possible D gene (5 bases). V was clipped by 5 bases and J by 3 bases, with 7 bases between them. This CDR3 is built from 11 residues. CDR1 is DFQATT and CDR2 is SNEGSKA in the germline V gene (reference sequence).

This clonotype is a singleton in its sample. The chain couples TRBV7-9 to TRBJ2-1, with 8 bases lining up with TRBD1. The V gene's germline CDR1 is SEHNR and CDR2 FQNEAQ (reference sequence). V lost 5 bases to trimming and J lost 8 bases; unmatched junction nucleotides: 11. CDR3 length equals 15 residues. CDR3 nucleotides: TGTGCCAGCAGCCCGGCTTGGACAGGGATCCATGAGCAGTTCTTC. This codes for CASSPAWTGIHEQFF.

The rearrangement joins TRBV7-8 to TRBJ2-4; D not resolved. The ends were cut back, 2 bases at V and 7 bases at J, with 9 bases in the middle. The CDR3 consists of 13 residues. The V gene's germline CDR1 is SGHVS and CDR2 FQNEAQ. The CDR3 protein is CASSLREENIQYF. The CDR3 bases are TGTGCCAGCAGCTTAAGAGAGGAGAACATTCAGTACTTC.

The V gene is TRBV29-1, the J gene TRBJ1-1; D remains unclear. V lost 5 bases and J lost 6, with 19 bases in between. CDR3 length equals 14 residues. CDR1 and CDR2 from the germline V gene are SQVTM and ANQGSEA. Here the CDR3 reads CSVYGPGIRAEAFF. As DNA, the CDR3 is TGCAGCGTTTATGGGCCCGGGATTCGGGCTGAAGCTTTCTTT.

The chain joins TRBV19 to TRBJ2-7; D uncertain. Deletions cut 6 bases from V and 6 bases from J, with 12 bases between. Germline-derived CDR1 and CDR2 are LNHDA and SQIVND (reference sequence). The CDR3 runs 12 residues. CDR3 amino acids: CASSPTPGEQYF. CDR3 coding DNA: TGTGCCAGTAGCCCGACTCCTGGCGAGCAGTACTTC.

The rearrangement joins TRBV5-6 to TRBJ2-2, with TRBD1 matching 7 bases. The V gene end was trimmed by 6 bases and the J gene end by 1 base; junction bases not matched to a gene: 9. CDR3 length: 16 residues. The germline V gene has CDR1 SGHDT and CDR2 YYEEEE. This CDR3 is CASTKTGTVNTGELFF. The CDR3 bases are TGTGCCAGCACCAAAACCGGGACAGTGAACACCGGGGAGCTGTTTTTT.

The chain combines TRBV7-3 with TRBJ1-2; D gene ambiguous. Germline loops: CDR1 SGHTA, CDR2 FQGTGA. V dropped 0 bases and J dropped 10 bases, with 9 bases sitting between them. The CDR3 totals 12 residues. The CDR3 reads CASSLTGGPYTF. DNA of the CDR3: TGTGCCAGCAGCTTAACCGGAGGGCCCTACACCTTC.

The chain combines TRBV7-9 with TRBJ1-2; maybe TRBD1 (5 bases). Germline V gene lookup returns CDR1 SEHNR and CDR2 FQNEAQ (reference sequence). There are 16 residues in the CDR3. Trimming shortened V by 5 bases and J by 6 bases, and 22 bases separated the two germline ends. CDR3 bases: TGTGCCAGCAGCCCGAGGGGAGGGGCTACCATCGATGGCTACACCTTC. This translates into CASSPRGGATIDGYTF.

The chain employs TRBV6-5 and TRBJ2-7, with D perhaps TRBD2 (5 bases). In germline, CDR1 is MNHEY, CDR2 SVGAGI. Between the trimmed V and J ends, which lost 0 bases and 5 bases, there was a span of 8 bases. The CDR3 loop spans 13 amino acids. The CDR3 reads CASSYSGVDEQYF. CDR3 DNA sequence: TGTGCCAGCAGTTACTCGGGAGTGGACGAGCAGTACTTC.

The V gene is TRBV7-8, the J gene TRBJ2-7, with D possibly being TRBD1 (5 bases). The V and J ends lost 2 bases and 0 bases respectively, with 14 bases between them. The CDR3 sequence is 16 residues long. Germline CDR1 reads SGHVS; CDR2 reads FQNEAQ. CDR3 in amino acids: CASSLQGGASSYEQYF. The CDR3, as DNA: TGTGCCAGCAGCTTACAAGGTGGGGCGAGCTCCTACGAGCAGTACTTC.

CDR3 protein: CASSGTGTTDTQYF. The CDR3 nucleotides read TGTGCCAGCAGCGGGACAGGGACCACAGATACGCAGTATTTT. The chain uses TRBV28 and TRBJ2-3, with 9 bases matching TRBD1. Germline values: CDR1 MDHEN, CDR2 SYDVKM. The CDR3 is 14 amino acids. V gave up 6 bases and J gave up 2 bases; unmatched junction bases: 3.

V usage is TRBV7-9 and J usage is TRBJ2-1, with D perhaps TRBD2 (5 bases). Germline lookup yields CDR1 SEHNR and CDR2 FQNEAQ (reference sequence). V was trimmed by 6 bases and J by 10 bases, leaving 16 bases between them. The CDR3 extends over 13 amino acids. CDR3 sequence (DNA): TGTGCCAGCAGACGGGAAGGGCAGAAAGAGCAGTTCTTC. Its translation is CASRREGQKEQFF. Complete variable domain (other parts from reference TRBV7-9 and TRBJ2-1): DTGVSQNPRHKITKRGQNVTFRCDPISEHNRLYWYRQTLGQGPEFLTYFQNEAQLEKSRLLSDRFSAERPKGSFSTLEIQRTEQGDSAMYLCASRREGQKEQFFGPGTRLTVL.

This sequence joins TRBV18 and TRBJ1-1, with no clear D. This CDR3 region has 14 residues. Germline assignment: CDR1 KGHSH and CDR2 LQKENI. Trimming took 6 bases from V and 2 from J, leaving 13 bases between them. CDR3 region: CASSPLPGNTEAFF. The DNA of the CDR3 is TGTGCCAGCTCGCCGCTACCCGGAAACACTGAAGCTTTCTTT.

The rearrangement uses TRBV20-1 and TRBJ2-5, with 8 bases that match TRBD1. CDR1 and CDR2 from the germline V gene are DFQATT and SNEGSKA (reference sequence). V lost 3 bases, J lost 4 bases, and 10 bases stayed unmatched. This CDR3 has 15 residues. The CDR3 loop reads CSARRQGHWGETQYF. In DNA form, the CDR3 reads TGCAGTGCTAGGAGACAGGGGCATTGGGGAGAGACCCAGTACTTC.

In this sample, this clonotype turned up once. The rearrangement links TRBV4-1 to TRBJ2-7, with 11 bases fitting TRBD2. Germline CDR1 is MGHRA and CDR2 is YSYEKL. V was clipped by 4 bases and J by 2 bases; unmatched bases: 7. The CDR3 runs to 16 residues. CDR3 sequence: CASSPPLAGAAYEQYF. The CDR3 DNA is TGCGCCAGCAGCCCCCCACTAGCGGGGGCAGCCTACGAGCAGTACTTC.

The CDR3 sequence: CASSFLQGGDTQYF. The CDR3 DNA sequence: TGTGCCAGCAGCTTCCTACAGGGGGGAGATACGCAGTATTTT. The chain joins TRBV9 to TRBJ2-3; 8 nucleotides agree with TRBD1. V shed 4 bases, J shed 5 bases, and the junction held 6 bases outside the gene matches. The CDR3 has 14 residues. The germline V gene encodes CDR1 SGDLS and CDR2 YYNGEE.